This T cell receptor beta chain came from a study of Graves' ophthalmopathy and Graves' hyperthyroidism. Investigators amplified TCR beta CDR3 regions from RNA transcripts. The library came from an HTBI-primed first-round RT-PCR and a second-round multiplex PCR. MiXCR, applied by TCRdb to the multiplex PCR reads, yields one record per CDR3 protein. The table shows approximately 640,000 distinct CDR3 sequences, with under 50% occurring only once. V lost 0 bases to trimming and J lost 5 bases, with 11 bases between them. Germline-derived CDR1 and CDR2 are SGHRS and YFSETQ. This CDR3 has 14 residues. The sequenced material came from peripheral blood. The clonotype originates from an adult man with Graves' ophthalmopathy. The chain carries TRBV5-1 and TRBJ2-5; weak D call: TRBD2 (6 bases). The CDR3 region has the DNA TGCGCCAGCAGCTTGGTCTGGGGGGTGGAGACCCAGTACTTC. Its protein product is CASSLVWGVETQYF.